A single T cell receptor beta chain is shown here with its context. Its specificity is unknown. Clones were read by immunoSEQ multiplex PCR, and TCRdb kept only the in-frame ones, dropping some. The sample has approximately 400,000 clones; roughly 84% are singletons. The sample originates from a study of Ad26.COV2.S vaccination and SARS-CoV-2 variants. Study background: Vaccine-arm donor from the placebo-controlled COV1001 Ad26.COV2.S trial.

The CDR3 is 13 residues long. The ends lost 4 bases at V and 12 bases at J; junction bases unmatched: 7. CDR1 is SGHAT and CDR2 is FQNNGV in the germline V gene. Treatment in this sample: 19 received Ad26.COV2.S at low or high dose, single or two shots; a few received placebo; per-sample allocation not given. Sample collection was performed on day 63 after the first vaccine or placebo injection. In Boston, an adult donor aged 18-55 years took part. Study-wide results and caveats: Those who received vaccine or placebo ended up with similar non-spike TCR breadth. TCR breadth and depth estimates may have understated total T cell responses.

The chain couples TRBV11-2 to TRBJ2-1, with 9 bases lining up with TRBD1. This receptor was taken from a person aged 18 to 65 who received the Ad26.COV2.S COVID-19 vaccine or a placebo. The specimen was peripheral blood, collected in a trial of Ad26.COV2.S vaccine versus placebo. CDR3 loop: CASSSGQGRGQFF. The CDR3 region has the DNA TGTGCCAGCAGCTCGGGACAGGGCAGAGGGCAGTTCTTC.